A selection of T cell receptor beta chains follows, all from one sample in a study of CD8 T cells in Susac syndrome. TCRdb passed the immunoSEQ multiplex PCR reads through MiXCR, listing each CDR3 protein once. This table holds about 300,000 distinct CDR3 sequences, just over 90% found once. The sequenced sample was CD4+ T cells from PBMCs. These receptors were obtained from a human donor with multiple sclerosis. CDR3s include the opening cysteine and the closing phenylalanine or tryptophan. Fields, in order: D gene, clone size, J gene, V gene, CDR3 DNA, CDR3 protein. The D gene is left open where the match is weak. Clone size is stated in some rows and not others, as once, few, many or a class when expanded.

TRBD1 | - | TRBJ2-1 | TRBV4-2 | TGTGCCAGCAGCCAGCCGGGACAGGGGGATCGGTTCTTC | CASSQPGQGDRFF
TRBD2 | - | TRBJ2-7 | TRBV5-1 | TGCGCCAGCAGTCTGGGGGGGTCCACTCCTTCCTACGAGCAGTACTTC | CASSLGGSTPSYEQYF
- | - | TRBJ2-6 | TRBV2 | TGTGCCAGCGATCTCCTTTCTGGGGCCAACGTCCTGACTTTC | CASDLLSGANVLTF
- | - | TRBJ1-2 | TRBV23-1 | TGCGCCAGCAGTCAACGGGAAGAGGGGCCTAACTATGGCTACACCTTC | CASSQREEGPNYGYTF
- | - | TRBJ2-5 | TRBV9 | TGTGCCAGCACCCTGGGACCGGGACACGAAGAGACCCAGTACTTC | CASTLGPGHEETQYF
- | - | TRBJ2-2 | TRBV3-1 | TGTGCCAGCAGCCAAGTGCGGGCCGGCGGGGAGCTGTTTTTT | CASSQVRAGGELFF
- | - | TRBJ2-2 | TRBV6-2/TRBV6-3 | TGTGCCAGCAGCAATTACGGCGGGGAGCTGTTTTTT | CASSNYGGELFF
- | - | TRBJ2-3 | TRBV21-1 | TGTGCCAGCAGCAAAGCGCAGACAGATACGCAGTATTTT | CASSKAQTDTQYF
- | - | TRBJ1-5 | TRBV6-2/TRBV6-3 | TGTGCCAGCAGTTACTTGGGCAATCAGCCCCAGCATTTT | CASSYLGNQPQHF
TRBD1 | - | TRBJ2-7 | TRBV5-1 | TGCGCCAGCAGCTTGATTACAGGGGGCCTTTCCTACGAGCAGTACTTC | CASSLITGGLSYEQYF
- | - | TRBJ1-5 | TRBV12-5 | TGTGCTAGTGGTCCGGAGCCGAGTAGCAATCAGCCCCAGCATTTT | CASGPEPSSNQPQHF
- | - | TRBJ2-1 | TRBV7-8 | TGTGCCAGCAGCACCCCCCGGGGGATTGGGTCCTACAATGAGCAGTTCTTC | CASSTPRGIGSYNEQFF
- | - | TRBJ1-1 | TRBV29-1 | TGCAGCTTCCATGGGGTTAACTTGAACACTGAAGCTTTCTTT | CSFHGVNLNTEAFF
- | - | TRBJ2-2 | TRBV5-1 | TGCGCCAGCAGCTTAACACAGAACACCGGGGAGCTGTTTTTT | CASSLTQNTGELFF
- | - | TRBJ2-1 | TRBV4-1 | TGCGCCAGCAGCCACCCCCCCGGGGAGCAGTTCTTC | CASSHPPGEQFF
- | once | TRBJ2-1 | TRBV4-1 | TGCGCCAGCAGCCAAGATAGGAAAAACAATGAGCAGTTCTTC | CASSQDRKNNEQFF
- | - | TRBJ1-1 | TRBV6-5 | TGTGCCAGCAGAAAGGCTGGGGAAGCTTTCTTT | CASRKAGEAFF
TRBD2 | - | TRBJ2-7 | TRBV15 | TGTGCCACCAGCAGAGATCCCCCGGCTAGCGGAAACGAGCAGTACTTC | CATSRDPPASGNEQYF
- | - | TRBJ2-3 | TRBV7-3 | TGTGCCAGCAGCTCCTGGGTATCAGATACGCAGTATTTT | CASSSWVSDTQYF
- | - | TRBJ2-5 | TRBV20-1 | TGCAGTGCTAGATTTTACGGGAACCAAGAGACCCAGTACTTC | CSARFYGNQETQYF
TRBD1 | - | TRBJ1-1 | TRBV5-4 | TGTGCCAGCAACCCAGGACAGGGGGGGAACACTGAAGCTTTCTTT | CASNPGQGGNTEAFF
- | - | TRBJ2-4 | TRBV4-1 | TGCGCCAGCAGCCCGTCAGGGGTCCCTACCCTGATAGCCAAAAACATTCAGTACTTC | CASSPSGVPTLIAKNIQYF
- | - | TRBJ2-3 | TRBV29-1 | TGCAGCGTACGAGAAACAGGGACAGATACGCAGTATTTT | CSVRETGTDTQYF
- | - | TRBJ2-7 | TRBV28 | TGTGCCAGCAGCTCGCAAACATTGAGCTCCTACGAGCAGTACTTC | CASSSQTLSSYEQYF
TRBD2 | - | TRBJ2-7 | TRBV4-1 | TGCGCCAGCAGCCCCCCCTTGCTAGCGGGAGTTCAAACCTACGAGCAGTACTTC | CASSPPLLAGVQTYEQYF
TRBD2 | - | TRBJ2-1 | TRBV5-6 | TGTGCCAGCAGCTTATCTGGGTCGAGCGGGAGGACCGAGCAGTTCTTC | CASSLSGSSGRTEQFF
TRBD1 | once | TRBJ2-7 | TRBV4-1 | TGCGCCAGCAGCCAAGCCCGGGACAGGGGGACCTACGAGCAGTACTTC | CASSQARDRGTYEQYF
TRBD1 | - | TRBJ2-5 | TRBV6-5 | TGTGCCAGCAGTCGGACAGGGGACACCCAGTACTTC | CASSRTGDTQYF
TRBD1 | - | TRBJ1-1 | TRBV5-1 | TGCGCCAGCAGCGCCGGGACAGGGTCCACTGAAGCTTTCTTT | CASSAGTGSTEAFF
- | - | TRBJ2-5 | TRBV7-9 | TGTGCCAGCAGCCTCAACCTCGGGGACCTCCCAGAGACCCAGTACTTC | CASSLNLGDLPETQYF
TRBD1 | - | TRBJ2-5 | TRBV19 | TGTGCCAGTAACCAGGACAGGGACCAAGAGACCCAGTACTTC | CASNQDRDQETQYF
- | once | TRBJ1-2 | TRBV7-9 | TGTGCCAGCAGCTTTGCCCAGAGCTATGGCTACACCTTC | CASSFAQSYGYTF
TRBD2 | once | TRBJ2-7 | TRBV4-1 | TGCGCCAGCAGCCAAGCTCAGAGCGGGAGGTTTTACGAGCAGTACTTC | CASSQAQSGRFYEQYF
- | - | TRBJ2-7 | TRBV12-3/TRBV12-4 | TGTGCCAGCAGCCTGGGACACAACTACGAGCAGTACTTC | CASSLGHNYEQYF
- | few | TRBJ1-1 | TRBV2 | TGTGCCAGCAGTGCGGCTGGTGGAACTGAAGCTTTCTTT | CASSAAGGTEAFF